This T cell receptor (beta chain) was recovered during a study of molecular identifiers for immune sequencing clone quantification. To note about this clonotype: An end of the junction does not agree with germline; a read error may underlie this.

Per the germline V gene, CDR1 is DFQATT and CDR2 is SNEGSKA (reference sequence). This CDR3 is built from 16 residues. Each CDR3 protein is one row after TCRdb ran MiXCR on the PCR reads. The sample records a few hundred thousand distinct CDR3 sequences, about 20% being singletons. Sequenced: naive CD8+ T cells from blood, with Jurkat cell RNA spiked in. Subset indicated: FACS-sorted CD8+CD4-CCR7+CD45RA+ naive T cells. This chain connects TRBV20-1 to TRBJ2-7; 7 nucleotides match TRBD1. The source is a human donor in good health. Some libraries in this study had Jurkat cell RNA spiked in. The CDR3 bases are TGCAGTGGTAGACGGGACAGAGCCGCCGTTGGCTACGAGCAGTACTTC. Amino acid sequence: CSGRRDRAAVGYEQYF.